The 10 T cell receptor beta chains reported below all come from one sample, sequenced in a study of cytomegalovirus exposure and HLA in healthy donors. PCR amplification relied on 60 Vbeta primers (plus 13 Jbeta primers). Generated by immunoSEQ multiplex PCR, the TCRdb table keeps only in-frame clones and is missing some. The profile shows roughly 150,000 clones, 75% to 90% of them singletons. Specimen: PBMCs. The receptors here all came from a female donor in good health and CMV-seronegative.

The V gene is TRBV30, the J gene TRBJ1-5; D remains unclear. The germline V and J ends were trimmed by 0 bases and 15 bases, with 15 bases remaining between them. Germline CDR1 and CDR2: GTSNPN and SVGIG (reference sequence). This CDR3 has 12 amino acids. The CDR3 bases are TGTGCCTGGAGTGTTAATTTGGCAAGTCTGCATTTT. It yields the protein CAWSVNLASLHF.

V gene TRBV9 combines with J gene TRBJ2-1; 9 nucleotides agree with TRBD2. Germline CDR1 is SGDLS and CDR2 is YYNGEE. V dropped 3 bases and J dropped 12; count of bases not matched to a gene: 7. The CDR3 contains 13 residues. The DNA for the CDR3 is TGTGCCAGCAGCGAACGTAGCGGGAGACGGCAGTTCTTC. Its translation: CASSERSGRRQFF.

CDR3 region: CASSVPTGSSYEQYF. Written as DNA, the CDR3 is TGTGCCAGCAGTGTTCCGACAGGTAGTTCCTACGAGCAGTACTTC. The chain is built from TRBV2 and TRBJ2-7; the D gene is possibly TRBD1 (6 bases). The CDR3 totals 15 residues. Germline lookup yields CDR1 SNHLY and CDR2 FYNNEI. Trimming shortened V by 4 bases and J by 1 base, and 14 bases separated the two germline ends.

The chain has TRBV9 and TRBJ1-5, with a tentative D call TRBD1 (6 bases). Germline V lookup: CDR1 SGDLS, CDR2 YYNGEE. The CDR3 length is 13 residues. Trimming removed 0 bases at V and 6 bases at J, with 7 bases between. DNA of the CDR3: TGTGCCAGCAGCGTAGGAGGGGGTCAGCCCCAGCATTTT. This translates into CASSVGGGQPQHF.

The table lists this clone with a few counts. The J gene is TRBJ2-5, the V gene TRBV7-9; possible D gene TRBD1, 6 bases. Trimming took 5 bases from V and 5 from J, leaving 15 bases between them. This CDR3 has 14 amino acids. CDR1 SEHNR and CDR2 FQNEAQ come from the germline V gene (reference sequence). The CDR3: CASSITGFRETQYF. The CDR3 nucleotides read TGTGCCAGCAGCATAACAGGGTTTAGGGAGACCCAGTACTTC. Based on the CDR3 plus reference TRBV7-9 and TRBJ2-5, the full variable domain is DTGVSQNPRHKITKRGQNVTFRCDPISEHNRLYWYRQTLGQGPEFLTYFQNEAQLEKSRLLSDRFSAERPKGSFSTLEIQRTEQGDSAMYLCASSITGFRETQYFGPGTRLLVL.

The chain's CDR3 is CATRTGGWDEQFF. The DNA for the CDR3 is TGTGCCACCAGGACAGGGGGTTGGGATGAGCAGTTCTTC. This rearrangement joins TRBV10-3 to TRBJ2-1, with TRBD1 matching 10 bases. Looked up from germline, CDR1 is ENHRY and CDR2 is SYGVKD. The CDR3 is made up of 13 amino acids. J gave up 8 bases and V 10 bases, and 8 bases lay outside the gene matches.

The genes are TRBV30 and TRBJ2-3; D uncertain. This CDR3 contains 14 residues. V gave up 1 base and J gave up 1 base, with 9 bases separating them. Germline CDR1 GTSNPN, CDR2 SVGIG (reference sequence). Written as DNA, the CDR3 is TGTGCCTGGAGTGGCGGCCGCGGCACAGATACGCAGTATTTT. This encodes CAWSGGRGTDTQYF.

This clone was observed a handful of times. The chain recombines TRBV5-1 with TRBJ2-7, with D maybe TRBD2 (5 bases). The CDR3 is 14 residues long. Germline values: CDR1 SGHRS, CDR2 YFSETQ. V gave up 4 bases and J gave up 2 bases, with 13 bases separating them. The CDR3 DNA follows: TGCGCCAGCAGCGCGGGTAAATCTACCTACGAGCAGTACTTC. Its translation: CASSAGKSTYEQYF.

In DNA, the CDR3 is TGTGCCAGCAGCCCAGCCAGGGCGACTAATGAAAAACTGTTTTTT. Amino acid sequence: CASSPARATNEKLFF. This chain joins TRBV6-6 and TRBJ1-4; D is perhaps TRBD1 (5 bases). V dropped 6 bases and J dropped 2 bases, with 13 bases sitting between them. Germline V CDR1 and CDR2: MNHNY, SVGAGI (reference sequence). The CDR3 consists of 15 residues.

This chain connects TRBV27 to TRBJ2-2; perhaps TRBD1 as D (6 bases). The V gene lost 5 bases and the J gene lost 5 bases, with 15 bases spanning the gap. CDR3 size: 15 residues. Germline CDR1 MNHEY, CDR2 SMNVEV (reference sequence). CDR3 sequence (DNA): TGTGCCAGCAGTATGCCCCGGCAGGGGACCGGGGAGCTGTTTTTT. Translated, it gives CASSMPRQGTGELFF.